Following are 22 T cell receptor beta chains from one sample sequenced in a study of regulatory T cells in long-lasting Graves disease. Noted time point: persistent/refractory GD, antithyroid drugs over 5 years with positive TRAb. RNA from PBMCs was the source of the TCR library. Both iRepertoire HTBI primers and Arm-PCR of CDR3 regions were used to build the TCR beta libraries. TCRdb ran MiXCR on the multiplex PCR reads and lists one entry per CDR3 protein. The sample carries almost 350,000 distinct CDR3 sequences, about 19% recorded once. The sample consisted of peripheral blood mononuclear cells (PBMCs), taken when the disease was refractory, from a patient treated with antithyroid drugs. The receptors were sampled from a female donor with Graves disease.

The V gene is TRBV20-1, the J gene TRBJ2-5, with D unresolved. The V and J ends lost 5 bases and 0 bases respectively, with 10 bases between them. The CDR3 runs to 13 residues. The germline V gene has CDR1 DFQATT and CDR2 SNEGSKA (reference sequence). Here the CDR3 DNA reads TGCAGTGCTTTCGGACGGGACCAAGAGACCCAGTACTTC. Translated, it gives CSAFGRDQETQYF.

This chain uses TRBV19 with TRBJ1-1; 9 bases match TRBD1. Germline trimming cut 0 bases from V and 4 bases from J; bases unmatched to any gene: 6. This CDR3 contains 16 residues. From germline, CDR1 is LNHDA and CDR2 SQIVND (reference sequence). CDR3 in DNA: TGTGCCAGTAGTATAGACAGGGACAGGGTGGGCACTGAAGCTTTCTTT. It is translated as CASSIDRDRVGTEAFF.

V usage is TRBV7-8 and J usage is TRBJ2-1; the D gene could be TRBD1 or TRBD2 (5 bases each). This CDR3 contains 16 residues. V was trimmed by 5 bases and J by 5 bases, leaving 19 bases between them. Germline CDR1 is SGHVS and CDR2 is FQNEAQ. This chain's CDR3 is CASSGRDGKVNNEQFF. Written as DNA, the CDR3 is TGTGCCAGCAGCGGAAGGGACGGAAAAGTTAACAATGAGCAGTTCTTC.

This clonotype was seen a few times. A read error may be the cause here, since a much bigger clone is one base away. The chain couples TRBV6-2 or TRBV6-3 to TRBJ1-4, with D maybe TRBD1 (5 bases). The germline CDR1 and CDR2 sequences are MNHEY and SVGEGT. This CDR3 has 15 residues. V shed 2 bases and J shed 6 bases, with 13 bases lying between them. The CDR3 DNA reads as TGTGCCAGCAGTTACGTCCGGGGGACTGATGAAAAACTGTTTTTT. Its translation is CASSYVRGTDEKLFF.

Concerning this clonotype: A much larger clone lies one base from this, so it may be a read error. The chain is built from TRBV27 and TRBJ1-5, with no clear D. Germline CDR1 is MNHEY and CDR2 is SMNVEV (reference sequence). The V and J ends lost 6 bases and 7 bases respectively, with 7 bases between them. The CDR3 has 11 residues. CDR3: CASRGNQPQHF. CDR3 sequence (DNA): TGTGCCAGCAGGGGGAACCAGCCCCAGCATTTT.

The table lists this clonotype with many counts. This chain connects TRBV2 to TRBJ1-5; D is ambiguous. This CDR3 spans 16 amino acids. Trimming stripped 2 bases from V and 6 bases from J, with 17 bases between. Germline V lookup: CDR1 SNHLY, CDR2 FYNNEI. For the CDR3, the DNA is TGTGCCAGCAGTGAAAACCTCGTATTGTCTGGTCAGCCCCAGCATTTT. It is translated as CASSENLVLSGQPQHF.

This clonotype has a count of ten or more. V usage is TRBV6-1 and J usage is TRBJ2-2, with 8 positions matching TRBD2. The V segment lost 7 bases and the J segment 2 bases; nucleotides outside the gene matches: 9. The CDR3 is made up of 16 amino acids. Germline CDR1 reads MNHNS; CDR2 reads SASEGT. This CDR3 reads CASNPGTRFNTGELFF. The CDR3 DNA reads as TGTGCCAGCAACCCTGGGACTAGATTTAACACCGGGGAGCTGTTTTTT.

The sample holds a few counts of this clonotype. The rearrangement joins TRBV19 to TRBJ1-2, with D uncertain. The CDR3 loop spans 15 amino acids. Trimming took off 5 bases at V and 2 bases at J, with 15 bases between the two ends. Germline-derived CDR1 and CDR2 are LNHDA and SQIVND (reference sequence). The CDR3 region is CASSPPRAPNYGYTF. The CDR3 coding sequence is TGTGCCAGTAGTCCCCCCCGGGCCCCCAACTATGGCTACACCTTC.

This clonotype has ten or more counts. The genes are TRBV12-3 or TRBV12-4 and TRBJ1-1, with D possibly being TRBD1 (6 bases). Between the trimmed V and J ends, which lost 5 bases and 3 bases, there was a span of 16 bases. The CDR3 runs 15 residues. The CDR3 DNA sequence: TGTGCCAGCAGTCCGTCGACAGGAGTATACACTGAAGCTTTCTTT. Amino acids: CASSPSTGVYTEAFF.

This clonotype has a count of ten or more. The chain couples TRBV3-1 to TRBJ1-4; 7 bases line up with TRBD1. CDR1 is LGHDT, CDR2 YNNKEL, per germline (reference sequence). J gave up 4 bases and V 5 bases, and 4 bases lay outside the gene matches. The CDR3 has 14 amino acids. CDR3: CASSFGQDNEKLFF. The CDR3 DNA reads as TGTGCCAGCAGCTTTGGACAGGATAATGAAAAACTGTTTTTT.

This clonotype was seen ten or more times. The V gene is TRBV27, the J gene TRBJ1-2; TRBD1 is a possible D gene (6 bases). The CDR3 contains 15 residues. Per the germline V gene, CDR1 is MNHEY and CDR2 is SMNVEV (reference sequence). V shed 2 bases and J shed 4 bases, with 14 bases lying between them. CDR3 region: CASSLRDTGFYGYTF. The CDR3 bases are TGTGCCAGCAGTTTAAGGGACACAGGCTTCTATGGCTACACCTTC.

There are many counts of this clonotype. This chain joins TRBV11-2 and TRBJ2-5; D perhaps matches TRBD2 (6 bases). This CDR3 comprises 15 residues. Germline lookup yields CDR1 SGHAT and CDR2 FQNNGV. Trimming took off 6 bases at V and 1 base at J, with 15 bases between the two ends. CDR3 in amino acids: CASSSWRGPQETQYF. In DNA, the CDR3 is TGTGCCAGCAGTTCATGGAGGGGCCCCCAAGAGACCCAGTACTTC.

This clonotype came up a few times. The chain is built from TRBV7-9 and TRBJ2-5; D unclear. Per the germline V gene, CDR1 is SEHNR and CDR2 is FQNEAQ (reference sequence). The V gene lost 6 bases and the J gene lost 2 bases, with 16 bases spanning the gap. This CDR3 spans 15 amino acids. In DNA form, the CDR3 reads TGTGCCAGCAGTCGACAACCAGGCCCACAAGAGACCCAGTACTTC. This encodes CASSRQPGPQETQYF.

The sample holds a few counts of this clonotype. A junction boundary mismatches the germline segment, possibly from a read error. The V and J genes are TRBV5-1 and TRBJ2-7; D ambiguous. CDR1 is SGHRS and CDR2 is YFSETQ in the germline V gene. This CDR3 spans 13 amino acids. CDR3 amino acids: CASSLDTTVEQCF. CDR3 sequence (DNA): TGCGCCAGCAGCTTGGACACCACTGTCGAGCAGTGCTTC.

V and J are TRBV4-1 and TRBJ2-7, with TRBD2 matching 11 bases. Trimming at V came to 1 base and at J to 6 bases, leaving 8 bases not matched to a gene. The CDR3 sequence is 16 residues long. Germline V lookup: CDR1 MGHRA, CDR2 YSYEKL. The CDR3 DNA reads as TGCGCCAGCAGCCAAGTCTCTAGCGGGGGGACCTCCGAGCAGTACTTC. The encoded protein is CASSQVSSGGTSEQYF.

This chain links TRBV6-2 or TRBV6-3 with TRBJ1-6; D not certain. The CDR3 is 13 amino acids. The germline V and J ends were trimmed by 6 bases and 6 bases, with 9 bases remaining between them. Looked up from germline, CDR1 is MNHEY and CDR2 is SVGEGT. The CDR3 DNA reads TGTGCCAGCAGCTCGGGGATTAATTCACCCCTCCACTTT. Amino acids: CASSSGINSPLHF.

This clonotype was detected ten times or more. As DNA, the CDR3 is TGTGCCAGCAGTACCGACATACACTATGGCTACACCTTC. This gives the protein CASSTDIHYGYTF. The V gene is TRBV12-3 or TRBV12-4, the J gene TRBJ1-2; no firm D call. The CDR3 length is 13 residues. Between the trimmed V and J ends, which lost 5 bases and 3 bases, there was a span of 10 bases.

Notes on this clonotype: This clone may be a read error of a much larger clone one base away. This sequence joins TRBV20-1 and TRBJ1-2; maybe TRBD1 (6 bases). The germline V and J ends were trimmed by 8 bases and 0 bases, with 13 bases remaining between them. The CDR3 runs to 13 residues. Germline loops: CDR1 DFQATT, CDR2 SNEGSKA (reference sequence). DNA for the CDR3: TGCAGTACCAGGGGACGGGCTAACTATGGCTACACCTTC. Translation gives CSTRGRANYGYTF.

This clonotype appeared a few times. The genes are TRBV6-2 or TRBV6-3 and TRBJ1-6; D not certain. Trimming took 7 bases from V and 10 from J, leaving 17 bases between them. The CDR3 extends over 14 amino acids. From germline, CDR1 is MNHEY and CDR2 SVGEGT. The CDR3 reads CASTSTRGGSPLHF. DNA of the CDR3: TGTGCCAGCACATCGACAAGAGGCGGGTCACCCCTCCACTTT.

The chain links TRBV4-3 to TRBJ1-2; no clear D. V was clipped by 0 bases and J by 3 bases, with 11 bases between them. The CDR3 length is 15 residues. Germline CDR1 LGHNA, CDR2 YSLEER. DNA for the CDR3: TGCGCCAGCAGCCAAGATCCGCAGAGGGACTATGGCTACACCTTC. Residues: CASSQDPQRDYGYTF.

This clonotype has more than one count but fewer than ten. The V and J genes are TRBV7-9 and TRBJ2-7; the D is unclear. The V gene lost 8 bases and the J gene lost 3 bases, with 14 bases spanning the gap. Germline V gene lookup returns CDR1 SEHNR and CDR2 FQNEAQ (reference sequence). This CDR3 spans 13 amino acids. The DNA of the CDR3 is TGTGCCAGCGGGTTCTCTACAGTCTACGAGCAGTACTTC. It translates to CASGFSTVYEQYF.

The V call is TRBV28, the J call TRBJ2-7; 7 nucleotides match TRBD2. The V gene end was trimmed by 3 bases and the J gene end by 11 bases; junction bases not matched to a gene: 7. This CDR3 contains 12 residues. Germline V gene lookup returns CDR1 MDHEN and CDR2 SYDVKM. The DNA of the CDR3 is TGTGCCAGCAGTTTTGGAGGGGAGGGGAAGTACTTC. Protein sequence: CASSFGGEGKYF.